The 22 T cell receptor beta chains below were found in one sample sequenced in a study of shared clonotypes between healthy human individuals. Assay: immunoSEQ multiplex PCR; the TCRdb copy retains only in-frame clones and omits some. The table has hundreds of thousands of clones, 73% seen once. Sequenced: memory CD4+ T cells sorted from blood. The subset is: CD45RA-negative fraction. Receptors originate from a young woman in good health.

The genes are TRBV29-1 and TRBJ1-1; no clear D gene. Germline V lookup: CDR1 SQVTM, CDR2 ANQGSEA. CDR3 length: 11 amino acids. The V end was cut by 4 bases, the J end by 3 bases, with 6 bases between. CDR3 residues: CSVGAYTEAFF. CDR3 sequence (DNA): TGCAGCGTTGGGGCTTACACTGAAGCTTTCTTT.

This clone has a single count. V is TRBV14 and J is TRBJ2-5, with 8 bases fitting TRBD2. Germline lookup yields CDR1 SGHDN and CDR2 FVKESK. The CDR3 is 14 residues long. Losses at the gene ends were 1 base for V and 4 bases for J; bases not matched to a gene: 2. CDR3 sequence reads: CASSQVGLAETQYF. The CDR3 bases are TGTGCCAGCAGCCAAGTCGGACTAGCAGAGACCCAGTACTTC.

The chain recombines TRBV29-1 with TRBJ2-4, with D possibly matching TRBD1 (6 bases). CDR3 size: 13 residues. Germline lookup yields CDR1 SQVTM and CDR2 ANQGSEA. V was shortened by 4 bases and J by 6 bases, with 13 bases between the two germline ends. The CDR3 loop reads CSVVGAGVNIQYF. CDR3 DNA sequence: TGCAGCGTTGTGGGGGCAGGAGTAAACATTCAGTACTTC.

For the CDR3, the DNA is TGTGCCTGGAGTGAAACTAGCGAGGGGTTCTTC. It encodes CAWSETSEGFF. The rearrangement joins TRBV30 to TRBJ2-1; 7 nucleotides match TRBD2. The CDR3 loop spans 11 amino acids. Germline assignment: CDR1 GTSNPN and CDR2 SVGIG (reference sequence). V lost 1 base and J lost 15; bases outside the gene matches: 6.

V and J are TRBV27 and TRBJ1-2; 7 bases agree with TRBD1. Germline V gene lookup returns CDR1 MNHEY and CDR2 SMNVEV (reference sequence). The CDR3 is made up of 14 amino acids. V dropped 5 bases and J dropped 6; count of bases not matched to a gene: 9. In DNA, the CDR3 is TGTGCCAGCAGTCCTTGGGACAGAGTAGATGGCTACACCTTC. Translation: CASSPWDRVDGYTF.

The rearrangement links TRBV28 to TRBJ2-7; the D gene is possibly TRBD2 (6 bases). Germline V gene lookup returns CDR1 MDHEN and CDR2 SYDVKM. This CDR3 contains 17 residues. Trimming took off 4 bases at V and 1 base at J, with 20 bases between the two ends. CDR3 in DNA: TGTGCCAGCAGTTCCTCGATCGGGGGACTTATATCCTACGAGCAGTACTTC. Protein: CASSSSIGGLISYEQYF. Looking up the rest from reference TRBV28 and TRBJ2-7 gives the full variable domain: DVKVTQSSRYLVKRTGEKVFLECVQDMDHENMFWYRQDPGLGLRLIYFSYDVKMKEKGDIPEGYSVSREKKERFSLILESASTNQTSMYLCASSSSIGGLISYEQYFGPGTRLTVT.

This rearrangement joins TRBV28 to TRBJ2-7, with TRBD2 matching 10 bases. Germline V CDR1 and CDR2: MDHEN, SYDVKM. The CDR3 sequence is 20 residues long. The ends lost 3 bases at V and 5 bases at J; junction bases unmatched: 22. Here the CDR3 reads CASSFPPSGSVSGKVNEQYF. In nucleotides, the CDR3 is TGTGCCAGCAGTTTCCCCCCTAGCGGGAGTGTATCGGGCAAGGTTAACGAGCAGTACTTC.

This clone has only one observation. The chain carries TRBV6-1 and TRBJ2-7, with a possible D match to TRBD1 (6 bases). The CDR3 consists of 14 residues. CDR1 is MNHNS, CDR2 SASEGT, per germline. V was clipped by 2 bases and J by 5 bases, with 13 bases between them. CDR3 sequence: CASSELGRGNEQYF. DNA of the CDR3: TGTGCCAGCAGTGAATTGGGCAGGGGCAACGAGCAGTACTTC.

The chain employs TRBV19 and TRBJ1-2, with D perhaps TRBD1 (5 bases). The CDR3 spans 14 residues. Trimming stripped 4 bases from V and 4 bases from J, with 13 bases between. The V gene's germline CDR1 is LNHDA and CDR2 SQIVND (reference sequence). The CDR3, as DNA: TGTGCCAGTAGTAACCGACAGCGGACCTATGGCTACACCTTC. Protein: CASSNRQRTYGYTF.

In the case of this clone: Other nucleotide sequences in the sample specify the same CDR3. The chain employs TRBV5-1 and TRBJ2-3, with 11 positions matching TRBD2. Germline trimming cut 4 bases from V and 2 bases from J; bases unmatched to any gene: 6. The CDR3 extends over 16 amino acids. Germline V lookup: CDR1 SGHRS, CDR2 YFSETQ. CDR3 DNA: TGCGCCAGCAGCAGACCGGGACTAGCGGACACAGATACGCAGTATTTT. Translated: CASSRPGLADTDTQYF.

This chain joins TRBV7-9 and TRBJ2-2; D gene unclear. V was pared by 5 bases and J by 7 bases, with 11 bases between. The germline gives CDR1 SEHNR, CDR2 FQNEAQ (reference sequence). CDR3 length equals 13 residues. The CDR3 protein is CASSVTEHGELFF. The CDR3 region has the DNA TGTGCCAGCAGCGTGACGGAGCACGGGGAGCTGTTTTTT.

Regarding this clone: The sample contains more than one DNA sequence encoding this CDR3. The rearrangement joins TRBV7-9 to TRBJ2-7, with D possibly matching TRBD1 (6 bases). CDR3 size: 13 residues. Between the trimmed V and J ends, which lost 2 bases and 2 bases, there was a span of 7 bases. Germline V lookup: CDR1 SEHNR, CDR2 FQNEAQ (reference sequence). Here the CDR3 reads CASSLTGPYEQYF. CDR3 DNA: TGTGCCAGCAGCTTAACAGGGCCCTACGAGCAGTACTTC.

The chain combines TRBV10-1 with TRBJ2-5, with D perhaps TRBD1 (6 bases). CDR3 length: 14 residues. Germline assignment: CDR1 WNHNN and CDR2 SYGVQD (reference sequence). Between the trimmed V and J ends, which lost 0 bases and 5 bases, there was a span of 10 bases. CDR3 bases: TGCGCCAGCAGTGAGTCGACAGGAGAGGAGACCCAGTACTTC. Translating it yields CASSESTGEETQYF.

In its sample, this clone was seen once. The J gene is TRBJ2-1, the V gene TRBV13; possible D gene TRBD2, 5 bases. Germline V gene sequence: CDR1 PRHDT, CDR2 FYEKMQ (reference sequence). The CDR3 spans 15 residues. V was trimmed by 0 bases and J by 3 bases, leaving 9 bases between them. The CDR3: CASSLGGRSYNEQFF. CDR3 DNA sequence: TGTGCCAGCAGCTTAGGAGGGAGAAGCTACAATGAGCAGTTCTTC.

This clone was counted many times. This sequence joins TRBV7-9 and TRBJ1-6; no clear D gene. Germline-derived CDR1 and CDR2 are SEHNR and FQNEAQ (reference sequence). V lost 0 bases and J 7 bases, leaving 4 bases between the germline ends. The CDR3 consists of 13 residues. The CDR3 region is CASSLAWNSPLHF. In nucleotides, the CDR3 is TGTGCCAGCAGCTTAGCCTGGAATTCACCCCTCCACTTT. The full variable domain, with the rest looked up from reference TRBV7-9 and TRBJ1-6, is DTGVSQNPRHKITKRGQNVTFRCDPISEHNRLYWYRQTLGQGPEFLTYFQNEAQLEKSRLLSDRFSAERPKGSFSTLEIQRTEQGDSAMYLCASSLAWNSPLHFGNGTRLTVT.

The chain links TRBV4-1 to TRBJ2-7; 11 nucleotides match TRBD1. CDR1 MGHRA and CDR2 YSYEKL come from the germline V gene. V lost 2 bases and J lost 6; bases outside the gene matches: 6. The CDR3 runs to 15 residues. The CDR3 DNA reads TGCGCCAGCAGCCAAACCGGGACAGGGGGTTCCGAGCAGTACTTC. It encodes CASSQTGTGGSEQYF.

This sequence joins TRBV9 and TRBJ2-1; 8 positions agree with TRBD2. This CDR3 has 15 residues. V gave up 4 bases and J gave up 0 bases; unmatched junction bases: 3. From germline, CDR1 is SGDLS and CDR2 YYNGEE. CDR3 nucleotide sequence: TGTGCCAGCAGCAAGAGCGGGAGCTCCTACAATGAGCAGTTCTTC. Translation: CASSKSGSSYNEQFF.

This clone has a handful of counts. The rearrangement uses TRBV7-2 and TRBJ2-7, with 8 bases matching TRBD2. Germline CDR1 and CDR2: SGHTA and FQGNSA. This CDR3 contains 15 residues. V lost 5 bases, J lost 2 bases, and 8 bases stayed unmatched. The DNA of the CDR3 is TGTGCCAGCAGCCGCGGTGGAGCGGGGGCCTACGAGCAGTACTTC. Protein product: CASSRGGAGAYEQYF.

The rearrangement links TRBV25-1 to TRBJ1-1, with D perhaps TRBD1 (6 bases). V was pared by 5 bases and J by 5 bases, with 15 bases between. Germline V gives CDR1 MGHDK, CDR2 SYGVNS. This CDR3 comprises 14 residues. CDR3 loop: CASSLPGARTEAFF. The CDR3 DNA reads TGTGCCAGCAGTTTACCGGGGGCCCGGACTGAAGCTTTCTTT.

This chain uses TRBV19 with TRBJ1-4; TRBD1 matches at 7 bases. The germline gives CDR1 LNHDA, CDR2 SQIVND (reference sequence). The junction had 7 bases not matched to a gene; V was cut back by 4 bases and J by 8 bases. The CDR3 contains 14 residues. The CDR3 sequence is CASSSTGVQEKLFF. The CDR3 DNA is TGTGCCAGTAGTAGTACAGGGGTGCAAGAAAAACTGTTTTTT.

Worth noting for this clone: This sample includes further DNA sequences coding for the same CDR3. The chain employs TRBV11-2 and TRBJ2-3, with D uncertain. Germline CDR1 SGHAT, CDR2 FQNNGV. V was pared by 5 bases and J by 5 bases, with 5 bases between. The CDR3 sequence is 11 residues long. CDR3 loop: CASSPKDTQYF. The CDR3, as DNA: TGTGCCAGCAGCCCGAAAGATACGCAGTATTTT.

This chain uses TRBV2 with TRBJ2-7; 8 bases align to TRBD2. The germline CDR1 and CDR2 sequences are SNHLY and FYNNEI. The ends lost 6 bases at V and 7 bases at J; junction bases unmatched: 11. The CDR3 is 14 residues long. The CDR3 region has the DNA TGTGCCAGCAGCCCCCCCCCAGCGGGAGATGAGCAGTACTTC. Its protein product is CASSPPPAGDEQYF. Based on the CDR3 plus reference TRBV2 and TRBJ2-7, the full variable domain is EPEVTQTPSHQVTQMGQEVILRCVPISNHLYFYWYRQILGQKVEFLVSFYNNEISEKSEIFDDQFSVERPDGSNFTLKIRSTKLEDSAMYFCASSPPPAGDEQYFGPGTRLTVT.